One T cell receptor (beta chain) is described in this entry. Antigen specificity is unknown. This sample stems from a study of cytomegalovirus exposure and HLA in healthy donors. Study-level background: Among 150 million to 200 million T cells, an earlier analysis found 95 million to 140 million unique TCR beta sequences.

The CDR3 is 12 amino acids. Germline loops: CDR1 SQVTM, CDR2 ANQGSEA. The trim removed 8 bases at V and 5 bases at J, leaving 6 bases unmatched. The study ran its PCR with 60 Vbeta and 13 Jbeta primers. The method was immunoSEQ multiplex PCR; TCRdb's version includes in-frame clones alone and lacks a portion of them. The table has around 99,000 clones, around 69% seen once. Donors likely had unrecorded immune exposures despite being nominally healthy when sampled. Findings and caveats of the study: Several V segments, TRBV6-2 and TRBV6-3 among them, could not be told apart and were dropped.

This TCR was sampled from a man aged 18 to 29 in good health and CMV-seronegative. The chain has TRBV29-1 and TRBJ1-1, with 9 bases aligning to TRBD1. The sequencing input was PBMCs. DNA of the CDR3: TGCAGCTTTAGCGGACAGGGGACTGAAGCTTTCTTT. Translated, it gives CSFSGQGTEAFF.